This T cell receptor beta chain originates from a study of shared clonotypes between healthy human individuals. Study-level points and caveats: Owing to a small donor count, the genetic and exposure-history diversity represented was limited.

Memory CD4+ cells were the fraction left after CD45RA+ naive selection. As for this clone: Its antigen is as yet unknown.

TCRdb's copy holds only in-frame clones and misses some; the assay was immunoSEQ multiplex PCR. The sample has over a million clones, about 70% seen once; the top ten hold nearly 1.5%. CDR3 length equals 17 residues. Germline CDR1 is SGHNT and CDR2 is YYREEE (reference sequence). Losses at the gene ends were 3 bases for V and 0 bases for J; bases not matched to a gene: 7. The TCR originated in a man in his late teens or twenties in good health. The V call is TRBV5-4, the J call TRBJ1-4; TRBD1 agrees at 8 bases. The sample taken for sequencing was memory CD4+ T cells sorted from blood. Subset described: CD45RA-negative fraction. CDR3 residues: CASSSRTQGATNEKLFF. The CDR3 nucleotides read TGTGCCAGCAGCTCCCGAACACAGGGGGCAACTAATGAAAAACTGTTTTTT.